Below, one TCR beta chain is given with its context. Its cognate antigen is unknown. This sample is drawn from a study of shared clonotypes between healthy human individuals. Looking at the study overall: Each donor's CD4 naive and CD4 memory cells filled three plates apiece, CD8 naive two, and CD8 memory one.

Findings of the study overall: Naive subsets usually exceeded memory subsets in estimated richness. Clonotypes not shared had lower generation probabilities than those common to all four donors. Donor scarcity curtailed the genetic and exposure-history diversity represented herein.

Produced via immunoSEQ multiplex PCR; TCRdb's table is partial and in-frame only. The table shows about 1 million clones, with around 76% occurring only once. Germline V gene lookup returns CDR1 SGHDN and CDR2 FVKESK. This CDR3 contains 16 residues. V lost 3 bases, J lost 5 bases, and 11 bases stayed unmatched. The V gene is TRBV14, the J gene TRBJ1-2; 8 nucleotides agree with TRBD1. The clonotype originates from a man aged 18 to 35 in good health. The sample consisted of memory CD4+ T cells sorted from blood. Specified subset: CD45RA-negative fraction. DNA for the CDR3: TGTGCCAGCAGCCAGGGGACAGGCTGGGACGGTTATGGCTACACCTTC. This sequence encodes CASSQGTGWDGYGYTF.